The 2 T cell receptor beta chains reported below all come from one sample, sequenced in a study of Ad26.COV2.S vaccination and SARS-CoV-2 variants (dated by TCRdb to about 2021). Per the publication, the treatment or condition label means: 15 to 20 received Ad26.COV2.S at low or high dose, single or two shots; 5 received placebo; per-sample allocation not given. Repertoires of vaccine and placebo recipients were sequenced from samples taken on day 63 after the first injection. The method behind the library was the immunoSEQ multiplex PCR assay. Here the immuneACCESS table is served through TCRdb, limited to in-frame sequences with V and J called. Missing clones are a known gap in these copies; in checked studies unresolved V genes cover under half, and the rest lacks a known reason. The sample table records about 420,000 clones; more than 75% of these occur just once. Clones ranked in the top ten supply around 3.6% of the sample.

The sequencing used peripheral blood, collected in a trial of Ad26.COV2.S vaccine versus placebo. The receptors originated from a person aged 18-60 years who received the Ad26.COV2.S COVID-19 vaccine or a placebo.

The V call is TRBV23-1, the J call TRBJ2-3; 9 bases align to TRBD1. TRBV23-1 has ORF status, its function being uncertain. This CDR3 is 18 amino acids long. With V trimmed by 0 bases and J by 1 base, 8 bases remained unmatched. CDR3 in amino acids: CASSQSPGDRVGTDTQYF. CDR3 nucleotide sequence: TGCGCCAGCAGTCAATCGCCTGGGGACAGGGTAGGCACAGATACGCAGTATTTT.

This clone was observed a single time. The chain has TRBV28 and TRBJ2-5, with 8 bases identical to TRBD2. The junction had 3 bases not matched to a gene; V was cut back by 6 bases and J by 3 bases. CDR3 length equals 13 residues. The germline V gene has CDR1 MDHEN and CDR2 SYDVKM. The CDR3 reads CASRSSGKETQYF. CDR3 coding DNA: TGTGCCAGCAGGAGTAGCGGGAAAGAGACCCAGTACTTC.